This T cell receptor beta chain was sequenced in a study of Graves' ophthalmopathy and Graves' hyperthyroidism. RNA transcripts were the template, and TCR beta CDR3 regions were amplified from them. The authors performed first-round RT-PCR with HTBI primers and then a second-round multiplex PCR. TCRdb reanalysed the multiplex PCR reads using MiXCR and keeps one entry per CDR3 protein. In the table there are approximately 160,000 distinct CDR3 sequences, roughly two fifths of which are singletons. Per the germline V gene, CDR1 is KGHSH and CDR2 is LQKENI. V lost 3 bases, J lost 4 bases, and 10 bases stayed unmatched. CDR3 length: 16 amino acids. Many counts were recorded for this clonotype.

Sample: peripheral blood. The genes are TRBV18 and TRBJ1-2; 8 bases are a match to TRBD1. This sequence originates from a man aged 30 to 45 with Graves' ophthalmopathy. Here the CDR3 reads CASSPEQGAAGYGYTF. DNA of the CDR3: TGTGCCAGCTCACCCGAGCAGGGGGCCGCAGGCTATGGCTACACCTTC.